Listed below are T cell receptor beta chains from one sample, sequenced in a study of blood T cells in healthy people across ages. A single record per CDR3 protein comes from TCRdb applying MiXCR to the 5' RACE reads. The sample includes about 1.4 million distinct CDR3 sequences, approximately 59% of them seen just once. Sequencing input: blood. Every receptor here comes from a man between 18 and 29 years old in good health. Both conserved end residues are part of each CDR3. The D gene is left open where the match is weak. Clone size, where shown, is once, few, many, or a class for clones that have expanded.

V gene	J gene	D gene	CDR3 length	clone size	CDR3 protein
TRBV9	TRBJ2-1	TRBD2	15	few	CASSVGLAGGNEQFF
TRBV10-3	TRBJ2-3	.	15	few	CAISARPPSTDTQYF
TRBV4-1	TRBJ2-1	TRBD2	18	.	CASSQPTVSGGSYNEQFF
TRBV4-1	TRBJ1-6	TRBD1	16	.	CASSQTTGTYNSPLHF
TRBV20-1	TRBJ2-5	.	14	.	CSARDRGWDETQYF
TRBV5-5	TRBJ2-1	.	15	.	CASSRTPLGANEQFF
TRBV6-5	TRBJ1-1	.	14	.	CASSYEGSNTEAFF
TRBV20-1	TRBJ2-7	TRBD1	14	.	CSATGTGVLYEQYF
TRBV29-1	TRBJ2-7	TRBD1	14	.	CSVRDRAESYEQYF
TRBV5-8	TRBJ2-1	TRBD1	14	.	CASSDRDRGNEQFF
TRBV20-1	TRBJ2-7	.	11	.	CSFRNQETRYF
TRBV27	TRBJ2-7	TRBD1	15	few	CASSSGTAKFYEQYF
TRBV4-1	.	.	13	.	CASSQRTNYEQYF
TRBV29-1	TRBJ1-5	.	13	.	CSVVTSNNQPQHF
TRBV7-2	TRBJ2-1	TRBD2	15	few	CASLTSGGIYNEQFF
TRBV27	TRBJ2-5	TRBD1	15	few	CASSLGQGVGETQYF
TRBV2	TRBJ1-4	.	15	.	CASSGKGTVNEKLFF
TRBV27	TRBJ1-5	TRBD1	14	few	CASSLRTGNQPQHF
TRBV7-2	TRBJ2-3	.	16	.	CASSRRREVPPDTQYF
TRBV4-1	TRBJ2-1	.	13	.	CASSQGQSNEQFF
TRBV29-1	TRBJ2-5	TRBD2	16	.	CSVEDPLAGGGETQYF
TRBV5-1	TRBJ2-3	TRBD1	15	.	CASLQGAWGTDTQYF
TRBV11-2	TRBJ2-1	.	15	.	CASSSPSQDYNEQFF
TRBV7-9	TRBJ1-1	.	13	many	CASSYDKNTEAFF
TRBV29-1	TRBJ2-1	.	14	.	CSVDGQESYNEQFF
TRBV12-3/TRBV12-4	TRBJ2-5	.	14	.	CASTATPYQETQYF
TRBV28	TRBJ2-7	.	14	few	CASSPDSSSYEQYF
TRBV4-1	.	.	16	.	CASSEGGLTIIGEQYF
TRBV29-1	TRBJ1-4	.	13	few	CSVVLGAGEKLFF
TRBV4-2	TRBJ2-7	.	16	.	CASSQVTGLTTYEQYF
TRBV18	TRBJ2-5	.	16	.	CASSPGGRTFQETQYF
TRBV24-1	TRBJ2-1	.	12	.	CATSDPGNEQFF
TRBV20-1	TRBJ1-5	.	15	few	CSASGSPPSNQPQHF
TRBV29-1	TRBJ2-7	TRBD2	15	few	CSVGYRGGANYEQYF
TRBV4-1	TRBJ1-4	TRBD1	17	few	CASKSRRDSPLNEKLFF
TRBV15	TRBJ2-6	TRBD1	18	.	CATSRGQGLGVWANVLTF
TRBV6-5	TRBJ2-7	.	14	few	CASSQPGAIYEQYF
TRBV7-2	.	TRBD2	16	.	CASSPGERGGLETQYF
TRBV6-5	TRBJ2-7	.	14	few	CASSTPGPSYEQYF
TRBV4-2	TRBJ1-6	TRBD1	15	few	CASSQKFDRETPLHF